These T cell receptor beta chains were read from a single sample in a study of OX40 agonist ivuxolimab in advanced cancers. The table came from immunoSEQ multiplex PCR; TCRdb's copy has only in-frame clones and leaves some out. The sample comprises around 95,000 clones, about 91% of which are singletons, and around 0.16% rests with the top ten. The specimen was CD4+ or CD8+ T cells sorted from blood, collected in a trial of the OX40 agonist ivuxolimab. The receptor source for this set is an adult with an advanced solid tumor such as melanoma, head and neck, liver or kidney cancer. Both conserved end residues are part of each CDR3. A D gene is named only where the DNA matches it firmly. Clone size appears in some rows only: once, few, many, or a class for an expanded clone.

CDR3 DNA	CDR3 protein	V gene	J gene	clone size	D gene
TGTGCCAGCAGCTTAGCGGGGTCGAGGGAGCAGTACTTC	CASSLAGSREQYF	TRBV7-8	TRBJ2-7	.	.
TGTGCCAGCAGTGAATCCGGGGGAGCTGGTGAAAAACTGTTTTTT	CASSESGGAGEKLFF	TRBV6-1	TRBJ1-4	.	.
TGTGCCAGCAGCTTACGTGAACTAGCGTATCGGACAGATACGCAGTATTTT	CASSLRELAYRTDTQYF	TRBV7-8	TRBJ2-3	.	TRBD2
TGCAGTGCTCCCCGTAATGAGCAGTTCTTC	CSAPRNEQFF	TRBV20-1	TRBJ2-1	.	.
TGTGCCAGCAGCCTCAGGTTCCATGAGCAGTTCTTC	CASSLRFHEQFF	TRBV7-9	TRBJ2-1	.	.
TGCGCCAGCAGCCAAGATAAGGGCAATCAGCCCCAGCATTTT	CASSQDKGNQPQHF	TRBV4-1	TRBJ1-5	.	.
TGTGCCAGCAGCTTGTCGGACATAATGAACACTGAAGCTTTCTTT	CASSLSDIMNTEAFF	TRBV12-1	TRBJ1-1	.	.
TGTGCCAGCAGCTTAGCTGGGACAAGCGTTGGTAGTGAAAAACTGTTTTTT	CASSLAGTSVGSEKLFF	TRBV11-3	TRBJ1-4	.	.
TGCAGTGCGACTTTACGAGAGACCCAGTACTTC	CSATLRETQYF	TRBV20-1	TRBJ2-5	.	.
TGCGCCAGGAAAGATGTATCCGGGACAGGCTATGGCTACACCTTC	CARKDVSGTGYGYTF	TRBV10-1	TRBJ1-2	.	TRBD1
TGCGCCAGCAGTGGACAGTCCTACGAGCAGTACTTC	CASSGQSYEQYF	TRBV10-1	TRBJ2-7	.	.
TGTGCCAGCAGCCCGTGGGGCTGGAACAATGAGCAGTTCTTC	CASSPWGWNNEQFF	TRBV11-2	TRBJ2-1	.	.
TGTGCCAGCAGCTCCAGGGACAGGGGGCTCTATGAGCAGTTCTTC	CASSSRDRGLYEQFF	TRBV6-5	TRBJ2-1	.	TRBD1
TGTGCCACCAGCGGAGACGCCAGGGTTGGAGAGCAGTACTTC	CATSGDARVGEQYF	TRBV15	TRBJ2-7	.	.
TGTGCCAGCAAGGAGCGTTACAATGAGCAGTTCTTC	CASKERYNEQFF	TRBV28	TRBJ2-1	.	.
TGTGCCAGCAGCTTTCGTAGTTACACTGAAGCTTTCTTT	CASSFRSYTEAFF	TRBV11-2	TRBJ1-1	.	.
TGTGCCAGTAGTACTAGCGGGCGCATGAATGAGCAGTTCTTC	CASSTSGRMNEQFF	TRBV19	TRBJ2-1	.	TRBD2
TGCGCCAGCAGCTCCGGGACACCGAACACTGAAGCTTTCTTT	CASSSGTPNTEAFF	TRBV5-1	TRBJ1-1	once	.
TGTGCCATCAAAACGGGGGGGCGCACCGGGGAGCTGTTTTTT	CAIKTGGRTGELFF	TRBV10-3	TRBJ2-2	.	TRBD2
TGTGCCAGCAGTTACAGGGCCTCTGGGGCCAACGTCCTGACTTTC	CASSYRASGANVLTF	TRBV6-6	TRBJ2-6	.	.
TGTGCCAGTACTGTCACGGGACTTCACTTCTACAATGAGCAGTTCTTC	CASTVTGLHFYNEQFF	TRBV19	TRBJ2-1	.	.
TGTGCCAGCAGTTTATCTCCCGTAGCGATGAACACTGAAGCTTTCTTT	CASSLSPVAMNTEAFF	TRBV27	TRBJ1-1	.	.
TGCGCCAGCAGCGTGGACAGGGGGCTTAATGAGCAGTTCTTC	CASSVDRGLNEQFF	TRBV5-1	TRBJ2-1	.	TRBD1
TGTGCCAGTATGTGGGATAATGAAAAACTGTTTTTT	CASMWDNEKLFF	TRBV19	TRBJ1-4	.	.
TGTGCCAGCAGGAGACTAGCGGGGAATGAGCAGTTCTTC	CASRRLAGNEQFF	TRBV6-1	TRBJ2-1	.	TRBD2
TGTGCCAGCAGCTTAGTAGGGCAGGGCGCTCAGCCCCAGCATTTT	CASSLVGQGAQPQHF	TRBV7-2	TRBJ1-5	few	.
TGTGCCAGCACCAGGGTGGTTGGGGCCAACGTCCTGACTTTC	CASTRVVGANVLTF	TRBV28	TRBJ2-6	.	.
TGTGCCAGCAAAGGCCCCCGCGATACGCAGTATTTT	CASKGPRDTQYF	TRBV25-1	TRBJ2-3	.	.
TGTGCCAGCAGTGACAGGGCACGTGGAAACACCATATATTTT	CASSDRARGNTIYF	TRBV6-1	TRBJ1-3	.	.
TGTGCCTGGAGTGTACTTGGGCAGCAGTACTTC	CAWSVLGQQYF	TRBV30	TRBJ2-7	few	.
TGTGCCAGCTATGGGGGGCCATCCCCCTATCAGCCCCAGCATTTT	CASYGGPSPYQPQHF	TRBV2	TRBJ1-5	.	.
TGTGCCACCAGCAGAGAAAAACTAGCGGAGACCAATGAGCAGTTCTTC	CATSREKLAETNEQFF	TRBV15	TRBJ2-1	once	TRBD2
TGTGCCAGCAGTTCCCTCGGGACTACGAAAGAGACCCAGTACTTC	CASSSLGTTKETQYF	TRBV6-5	TRBJ2-5	.	TRBD2
TGTGCCAGCTCACAGAACCCCGATAGCAATCAGCCCCAGCATTTT	CASSQNPDSNQPQHF	TRBV18	TRBJ1-5	.	.
TGTGCCAGCAGCTTAGACGTAGGCGGGAATTCACCCCTCCACTTT	CASSLDVGGNSPLHF	TRBV11-2	TRBJ1-6	.	.
TGCGCCAGCAGCCCCACGTCTGGGACTGGGGCCAACGTCCTGACTTTC	CASSPTSGTGANVLTF	TRBV5-1	TRBJ2-6	.	.
TGTGCCAGCAGCTTAAACAATGAGCAGTTCTTC	CASSLNNEQFF	TRBV5-4	TRBJ2-1	.	.
TGTGCCAGCAGCCCCCGGCTTAGCGGCACCGGGGAGCTGTTTTTT	CASSPRLSGTGELFF	TRBV7-6	TRBJ2-2	.	.
TGCGCCAGCAGAAGGAGTTCTCTCTACGAGCAGTACTTC	CASRRSSLYEQYF	TRBV5-1	TRBJ2-7	.	.
TGTGCCTCCTCGTCGGGCCCGAGGGGGGTGTGGAAAGAGACCCAGTACTTC	CASSSGPRGVWKETQYF	TRBV5-6	TRBJ2-5	.	.
TGCGCCAGCAGCCAACGGGACACAGACACCGGGGAGCTGTTTTTT	CASSQRDTDTGELFF	TRBV4-1	TRBJ2-2	.	.
TGTGCCAGCAGTGAAGCGAGTCTAGCCAAAAACATTCAGTACTTC	CASSEASLAKNIQYF	TRBV6-1	TRBJ2-4	.	.
TGTGCCAGCAGCTCCGCGGGGGGGAACACCGGGGAGCTGTTTTTT	CASSSAGGNTGELFF	TRBV7-3	TRBJ2-2	.	TRBD2
TGCGCCAGCAGCTTGGGACGTGTCCAAGAGACCCAGTACTTC	CASSLGRVQETQYF	TRBV5-1	TRBJ2-5	.	.
TGTGCCATCAGTGATCCCAGGGGCAATCAGCCCCAGCATTTT	CAISDPRGNQPQHF	TRBV10-3	TRBJ1-5	.	.
TGTGCCAGCAGCGTAGTCGGACTAGCGGGGATGAGTGAGCAGTTCTTC	CASSVVGLAGMSEQFF	TRBV9	TRBJ2-1	.	TRBD2
TGTGCCAGTATGGGACAGTTCCCTAATGAGCAGTTCTTC	CASMGQFPNEQFF	TRBV19	TRBJ2-1	.	TRBD1
TGTGCCATCAGATTTACAGGGGGCGGCACAGATACGCAGTATTTT	CAIRFTGGGTDTQYF	TRBV10-3	TRBJ2-3	.	TRBD1